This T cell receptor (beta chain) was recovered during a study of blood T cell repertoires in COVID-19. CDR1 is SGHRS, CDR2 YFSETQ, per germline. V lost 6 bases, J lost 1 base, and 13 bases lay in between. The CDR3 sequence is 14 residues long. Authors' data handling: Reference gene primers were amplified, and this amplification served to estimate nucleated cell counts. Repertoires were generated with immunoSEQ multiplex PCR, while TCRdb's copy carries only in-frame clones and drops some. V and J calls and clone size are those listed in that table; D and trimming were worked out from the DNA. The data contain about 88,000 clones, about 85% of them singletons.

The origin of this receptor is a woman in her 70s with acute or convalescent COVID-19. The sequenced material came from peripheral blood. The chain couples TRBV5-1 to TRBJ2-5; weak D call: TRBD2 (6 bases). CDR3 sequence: CASTNPEGQETQYF. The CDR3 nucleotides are TGCGCCAGCACGAACCCGGAGGGCCAAGAGACCCAGTACTTC.